This T cell receptor beta chain appears in the sequencing data of a study of blood T cell repertoires in COVID-19 (dated by TCRdb to the early 2020s). Background on the whole study: Samples from collaborators originated in the United States, Italy and Spain and spanned both the acute and convalescent phases of COVID-19. The dataset comprised deeply sampled blood TCRbeta repertoires from subjects exposed to, actively infected with, or recovered from COVID-19. The repertoires were made available in a free public database intended to serve as a resource for research on the immune response to SARS-CoV-2. The sample metadata nearly always contained a de-identified subject ID, COVID-19 status, age in years and sex. Where HLA class I and class II types were available, the types were taken from metadata supplied by the sample provider, not from assay-based typing. The samples were drawn from two sources: the first 160 participants of the ongoing ImmuneRACE study, and 950 to 1,500 subjects contributed by 6 global collaborators. The prospective study material was composed of cDNA or gDNA derived from T cells, B-cell-depleted T cells, or PBMCs.

Germline trimming: 6 bases from V, 1 base from J; junction bases outside gene matches: 8. The germline V gene encodes CDR1 SGHNT and CDR2 YYREEE (reference sequence). From the cysteine through the phenylalanine, the CDR3 covers 15 amino acids. Only CDR3 DNA is held: 45 bases, read in frame from base 1. This clone was seen a single time. Its antigen target is currently unknown. Per-base qualities were not stored, and no clone one base away is much larger. TCRbeta CDR3 regions were amplified from genomic DNA using the immunoSEQ Assay, a bias-controlled multiplex PCR. The study's own analysis went as follows. The number of nucleated cells in each sample was estimated from the amplification of reference gene primers within the assay. To quantify the absolute abundance of each unique TCRbeta CDR3 rearrangement, sequence reads were collapsed and filtered. For each sample, productive Simpson clonality was calculated as the square root of Simpson's diversity index across productive rearrangements. TCRdb obtained this table from immuneACCESS and retained in-frame rearrangements with V and J assigned. These tables miss some clones; where compared with another copy, unresolved V genes account for less than half of the shortfall, and the remainder is unexplained. Clone size and V and J calls were adopted from that table, with D and trimming inferred from the DNA. This sample has 150,000 to 200,000 clones in its table, and roughly three quarters of those were observed once. The ten largest clonotypes hold roughly a sixth of the sample.

Overall study results and their limits: How much clinical and demographic metadata was included differed by source and by participant, and the metadata was provided uncurated.

Enrolling through a virtual design, the prospective study's participants ranged in age from roughly 18 to 95 years and lived across 24 United States geographic areas. Cohort assignment in the prospective study relied on participant-reported clinical history from a screening survey and a study questionnaire. In the prospective study, mobile phlebotomists collected whole blood, serum and a nasopharyngeal or oropharyngeal swab from each participant. Additional blood draws and questionnaires over an approximately two-month period could optionally be provided by prospective study participants. Blood samples from the prospective study were shipped frozen or at room temperature prior to DNA extraction.

The chain couples TRBV5-4 to TRBJ2-5; 8 nucleotides in the junction match TRBD1. Material for sequencing was PBMCs or T cells enriched from blood (not recorded which). The receptor's source is a woman in her forties or fifties with acute COVID-19. For the CDR3, the sequence is CASTLGQGGQETQYF. The DNA is TGTGCCAGCACCCTCGGACAGGGTGGCCAAGAGACCCAGTACTTC.